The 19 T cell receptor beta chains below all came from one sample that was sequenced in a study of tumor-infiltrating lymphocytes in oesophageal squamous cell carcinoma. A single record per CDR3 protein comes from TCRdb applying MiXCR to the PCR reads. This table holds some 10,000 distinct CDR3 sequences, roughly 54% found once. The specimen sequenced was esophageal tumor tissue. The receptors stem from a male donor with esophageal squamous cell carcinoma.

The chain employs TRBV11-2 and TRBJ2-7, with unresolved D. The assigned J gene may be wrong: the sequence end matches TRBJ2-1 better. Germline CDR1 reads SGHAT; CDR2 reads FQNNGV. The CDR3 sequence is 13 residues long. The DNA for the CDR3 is TGTGCCAGCAGCTTAGCGGTATACAATGAGCAGTTCTTC. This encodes CASSLAVYNEQFF.

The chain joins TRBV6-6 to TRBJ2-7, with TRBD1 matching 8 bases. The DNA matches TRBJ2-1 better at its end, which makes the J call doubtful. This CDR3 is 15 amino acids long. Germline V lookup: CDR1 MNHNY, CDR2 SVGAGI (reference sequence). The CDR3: CASSYLGTGTNEQFF. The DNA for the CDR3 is TGTGCCAGCAGTTACTTGGGGACAGGAACTAATGAGCAGTTCTTC.

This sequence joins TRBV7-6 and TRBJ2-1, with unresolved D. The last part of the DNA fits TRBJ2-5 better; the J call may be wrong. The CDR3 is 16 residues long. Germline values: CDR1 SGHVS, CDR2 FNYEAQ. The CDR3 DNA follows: TGTGCCAGCAGCTTAGATAGGACGGATTACTCGGTGACCCAGTACTTC. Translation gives CASSLDRTDYSVTQYF.

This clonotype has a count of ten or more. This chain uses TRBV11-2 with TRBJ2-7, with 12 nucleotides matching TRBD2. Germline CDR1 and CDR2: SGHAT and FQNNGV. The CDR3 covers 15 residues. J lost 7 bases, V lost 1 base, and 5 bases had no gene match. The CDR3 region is CASSLGRLAGVEQYF. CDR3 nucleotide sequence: TGTGCCAGCAGCTTAGGGAGACTAGCGGGAGTAGAGCAGTACTTC. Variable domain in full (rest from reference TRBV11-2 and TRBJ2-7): EAGVAQSPRYKIIEKRQSVAFWCNPISGHATLYWYQQILGQGPKLLIQFQNNGVVDDSQLPKDRFSAERLKGVDSTLKIQPAKLEDSAVYLCASSLGRLAGVEQYFGPGTRLTVT.

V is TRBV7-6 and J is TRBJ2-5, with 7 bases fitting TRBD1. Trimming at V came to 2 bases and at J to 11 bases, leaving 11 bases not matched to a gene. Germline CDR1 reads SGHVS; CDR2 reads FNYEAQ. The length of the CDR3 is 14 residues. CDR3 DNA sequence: TGTGCCAGCAGCTTAACCCAGGGGGAAAATGAGCAGTACTTC. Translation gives CASSLTQGENEQYF. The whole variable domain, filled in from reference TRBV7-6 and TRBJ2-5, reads GAGVSQSPRYKVTKRGQDVALRCDPISGHVSLYWYRQALGQGPEFLTYFNYEAQQDKSGLPNDRFSAERPEGSISTLTIQRTEQRDSAMYRCASSLTQGENEQYFGPGTRLLVL.

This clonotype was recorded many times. CDR3 region: CASSLFSGRWNEQFF. CDR3 nucleotide sequence: TGTGCCAGCAGTTTATTCAGCGGGAGGTGGAATGAGCAGTTCTTC. The rearrangement links TRBV27 to TRBJ2-1; 9 nucleotides line up with TRBD2. This CDR3 spans 15 amino acids. Germline V CDR1 and CDR2: MNHEY, SMNVEV (reference sequence). V dropped 1 base and J dropped 7; count of bases not matched to a gene: 5.

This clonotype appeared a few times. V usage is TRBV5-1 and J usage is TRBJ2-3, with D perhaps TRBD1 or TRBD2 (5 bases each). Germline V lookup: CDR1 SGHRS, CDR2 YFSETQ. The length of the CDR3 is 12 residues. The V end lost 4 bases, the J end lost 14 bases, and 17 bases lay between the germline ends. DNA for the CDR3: TGCGCCAGCAGCCTGGACACCGGGGAGCTGTATTTT. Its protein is CASSLDTGELYF. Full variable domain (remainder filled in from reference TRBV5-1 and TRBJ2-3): KAGVTQTPRYLIKTRGQQVTLSCSPISGHRSVSWYQQTPGQGLQFLFEYFSETQRNKGNFPGRFSGRQFSNSRSEMNVSTLELGDSALYLCASSLDTGELYFGPGTRLTVL.

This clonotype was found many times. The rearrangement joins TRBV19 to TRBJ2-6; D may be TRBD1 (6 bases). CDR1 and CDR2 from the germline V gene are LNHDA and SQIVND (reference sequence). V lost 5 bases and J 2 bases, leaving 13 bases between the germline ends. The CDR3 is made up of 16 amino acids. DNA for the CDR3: TGTGCCAGTAGTCCCAGCCAGGGGACTGGGGCCAACGTCCTGACTTTC. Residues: CASSPSQGTGANVLTF. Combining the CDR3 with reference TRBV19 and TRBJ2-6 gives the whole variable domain DGGITQSPKYLFRKEGQNVTLSCEQNLNHDAMYWYRQDPGQGLRLIYYSQIVNDFQKGDIAEGYSVSREKKESFPLTVTSAQKNPTAFYLCASSPSQGTGANVLTFGAGSRLTVL.

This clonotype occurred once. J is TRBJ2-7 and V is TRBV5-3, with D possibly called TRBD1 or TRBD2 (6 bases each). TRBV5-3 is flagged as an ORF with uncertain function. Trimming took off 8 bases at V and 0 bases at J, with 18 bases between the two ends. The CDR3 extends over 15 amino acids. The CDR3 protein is CASSPGAGISYEQYF. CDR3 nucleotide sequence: TGTGCCAGCAGCCCGGGGGCAGGCATCTCCTACGAGCAGTACTTC.

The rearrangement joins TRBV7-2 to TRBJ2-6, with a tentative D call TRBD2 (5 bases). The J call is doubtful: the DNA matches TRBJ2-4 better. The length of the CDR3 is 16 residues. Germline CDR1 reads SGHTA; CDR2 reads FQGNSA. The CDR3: CASSKDGILAKNIQYF. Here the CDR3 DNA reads TGTGCCAGCAGCAAAGACGGGATACTAGCCAAAAACATTCAGTACTTC.

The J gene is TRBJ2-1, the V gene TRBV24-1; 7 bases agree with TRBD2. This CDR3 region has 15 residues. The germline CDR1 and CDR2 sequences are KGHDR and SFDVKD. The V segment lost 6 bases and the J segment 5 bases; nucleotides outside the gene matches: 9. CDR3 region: CATSTPEGRDNEQFF. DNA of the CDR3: TGTGCCACCAGTACCCCTGAGGGGAGGGACAATGAGCAGTTCTTC.

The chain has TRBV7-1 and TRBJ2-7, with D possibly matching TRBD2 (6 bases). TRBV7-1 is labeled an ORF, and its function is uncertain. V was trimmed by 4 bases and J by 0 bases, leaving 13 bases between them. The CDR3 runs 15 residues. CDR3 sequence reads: CASSYLGGNSYEQYF. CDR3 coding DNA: TGTGCCAGCAGCTACCTGGGCGGGAACTCCTACGAGCAGTACTTC.

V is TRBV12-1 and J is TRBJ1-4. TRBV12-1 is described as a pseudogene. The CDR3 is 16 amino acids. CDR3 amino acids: CASSFDLDGAYEKLFF. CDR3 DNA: TGTGCCAGCAGCTTTGATTTGGACGGAGCCTATGAAAAACTGTTTTTT.

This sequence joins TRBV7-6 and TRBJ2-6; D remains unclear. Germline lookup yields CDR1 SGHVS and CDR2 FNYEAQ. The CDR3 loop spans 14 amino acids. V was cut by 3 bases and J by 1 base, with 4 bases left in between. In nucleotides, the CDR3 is TGTGCCAGCAGCTTCTCGTCTGGGGCCAACGTCCTGACTTTC. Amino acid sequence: CASSFSSGANVLTF.

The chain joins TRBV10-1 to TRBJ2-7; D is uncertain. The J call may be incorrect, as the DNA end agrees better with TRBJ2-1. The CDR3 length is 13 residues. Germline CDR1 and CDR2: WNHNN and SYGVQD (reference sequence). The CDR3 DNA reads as TGCGCCAGCAGTGGGGCTAGGTACAATGAGCAGTTCTTC. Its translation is CASSGARYNEQFF.

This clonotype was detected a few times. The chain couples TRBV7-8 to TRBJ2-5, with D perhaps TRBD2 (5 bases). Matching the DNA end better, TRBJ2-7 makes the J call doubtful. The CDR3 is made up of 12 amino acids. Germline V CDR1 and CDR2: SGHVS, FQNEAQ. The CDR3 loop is CASRLEAGEQYF. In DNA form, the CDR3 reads TGTGCCAGCAGGTTGGAGGCGGGCGAGCAGTACTTC.

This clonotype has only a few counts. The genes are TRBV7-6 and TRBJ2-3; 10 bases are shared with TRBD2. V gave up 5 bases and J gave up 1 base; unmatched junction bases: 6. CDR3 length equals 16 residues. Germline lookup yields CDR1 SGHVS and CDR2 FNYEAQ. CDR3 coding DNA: TGTGCCAGCAGCACCGCTAGCGGGGGAGGCACAGATACGCAGTATTTT. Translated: CASSTASGGGTDTQYF.

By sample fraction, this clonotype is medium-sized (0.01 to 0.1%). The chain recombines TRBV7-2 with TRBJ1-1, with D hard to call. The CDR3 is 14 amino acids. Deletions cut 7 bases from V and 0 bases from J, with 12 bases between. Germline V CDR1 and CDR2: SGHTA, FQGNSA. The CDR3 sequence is CASTLRIMNTEAFF. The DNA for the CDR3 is TGTGCCAGCACCCTACGTATAATGAACACTGAAGCTTTCTTT.

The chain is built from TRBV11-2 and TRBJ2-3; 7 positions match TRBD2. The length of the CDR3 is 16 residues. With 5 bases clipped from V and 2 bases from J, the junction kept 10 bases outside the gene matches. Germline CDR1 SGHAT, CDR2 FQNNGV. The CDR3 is CASSLASAGSTDTQYF. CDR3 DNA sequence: TGTGCCAGCAGCCTTGCCTCAGCGGGGTCCACAGATACGCAGTATTTT. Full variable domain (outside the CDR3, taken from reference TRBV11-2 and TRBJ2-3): EAGVAQSPRYKIIEKRQSVAFWCNPISGHATLYWYQQILGQGPKLLIQFQNNGVVDDSQLPKDRFSAERLKGVDSTLKIQPAKLEDSAVYLCASSLASAGSTDTQYFGPGTRLTVL.